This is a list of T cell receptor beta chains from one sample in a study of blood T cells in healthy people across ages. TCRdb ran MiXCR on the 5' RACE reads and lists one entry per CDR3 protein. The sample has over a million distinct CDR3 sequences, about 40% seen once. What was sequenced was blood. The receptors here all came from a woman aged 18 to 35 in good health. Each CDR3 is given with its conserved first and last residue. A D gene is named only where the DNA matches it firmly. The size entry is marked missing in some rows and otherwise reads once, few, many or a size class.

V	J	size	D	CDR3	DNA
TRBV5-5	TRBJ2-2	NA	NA	CASSFGGGPTGELFF	TGTGCCAGCAGCTTCGGGGGCGGTCCCACCGGGGAGCTGTTTTTT
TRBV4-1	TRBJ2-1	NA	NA	CASSQAAFSYNEQFF	TGCGCCAGCAGCCAAGCTGCCTTCTCCTACAATGAGCAGTTCTTC
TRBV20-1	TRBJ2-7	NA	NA	CSAPQTGEYEQYF	TGCAGTGCTCCTCAGACGGGGGAATACGAGCAGTACTTC
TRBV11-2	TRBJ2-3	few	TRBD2	CASSPGGGMDTQYF	TGTGCCAGCAGCCCAGGCGGGGGAATGGATACGCAGTATTTT
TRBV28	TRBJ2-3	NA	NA	CASSWLALPDTDTQYF	TGTGCCAGCAGTTGGCTTGCTTTACCGGACACAGATACGCAGTATTTT
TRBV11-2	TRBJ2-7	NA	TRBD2	CASSLASGIAYEQYF	TGTGCCAGCAGCTTAGCAAGCGGGATAGCCTACGAGCAGTACTTC
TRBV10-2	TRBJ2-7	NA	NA	CGSSEIGGTYEQYF	TGCGGCAGCAGTGAGATAGGGGGAACCTACGAGCAGTACTTC
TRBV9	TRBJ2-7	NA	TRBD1	CASSPRDRGQNEQYF	TGTGCCAGCAGCCCCCGGGACAGGGGGCAAAACGAGCAGTACTTC
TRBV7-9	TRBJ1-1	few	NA	CASSNPPTLNTEAFF	TGTGCCAGCAGCAATCCACCGACCTTGAACACTGAAGCTTTCTTT
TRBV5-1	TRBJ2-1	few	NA	CASSIAARSVNEQFF	TGCGCCAGCAGTATAGCGGCCCGCTCAGTCAATGAGCAGTTCTTC